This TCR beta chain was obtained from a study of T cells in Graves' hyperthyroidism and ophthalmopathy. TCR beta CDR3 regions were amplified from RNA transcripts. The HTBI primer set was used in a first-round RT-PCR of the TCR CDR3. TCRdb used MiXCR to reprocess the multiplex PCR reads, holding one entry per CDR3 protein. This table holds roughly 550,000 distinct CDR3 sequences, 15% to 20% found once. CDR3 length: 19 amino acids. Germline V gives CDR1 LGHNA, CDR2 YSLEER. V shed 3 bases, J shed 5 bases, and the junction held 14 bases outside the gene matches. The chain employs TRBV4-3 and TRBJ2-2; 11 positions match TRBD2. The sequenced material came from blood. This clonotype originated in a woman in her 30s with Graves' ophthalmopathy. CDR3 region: CASSHPLGRLAGRTGELFF. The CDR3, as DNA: TGCGCCAGCAGCCACCCCCTCGGTCGACTAGCGGGACGGACCGGGGAGCTGTTTTTT.